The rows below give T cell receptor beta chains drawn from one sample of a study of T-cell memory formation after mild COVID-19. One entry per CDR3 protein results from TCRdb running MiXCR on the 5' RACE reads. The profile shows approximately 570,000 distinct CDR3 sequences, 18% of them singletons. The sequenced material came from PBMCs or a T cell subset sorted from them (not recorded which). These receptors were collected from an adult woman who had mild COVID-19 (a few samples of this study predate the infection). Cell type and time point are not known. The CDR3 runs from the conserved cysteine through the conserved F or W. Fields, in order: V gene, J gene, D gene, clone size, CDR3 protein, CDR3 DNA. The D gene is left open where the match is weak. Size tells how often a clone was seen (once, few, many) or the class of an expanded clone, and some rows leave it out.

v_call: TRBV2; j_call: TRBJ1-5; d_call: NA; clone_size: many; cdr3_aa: CASSGPGTGQPQHF; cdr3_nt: TGTGCCAGCAGTGGCCCTGGGACCGGACAGCCCCAGCATTTT
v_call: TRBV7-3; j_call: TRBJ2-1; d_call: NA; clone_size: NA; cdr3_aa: CASSLTGGVNEQFF; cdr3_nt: TGTGCCAGCAGCTTAACTGGCGGGGTCAATGAGCAGTTCTTC
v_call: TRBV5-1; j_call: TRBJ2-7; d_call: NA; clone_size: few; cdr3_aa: CASSEGSYEQYF; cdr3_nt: TGCGCCAGCAGCGAGGGGTCCTACGAGCAGTACTTC
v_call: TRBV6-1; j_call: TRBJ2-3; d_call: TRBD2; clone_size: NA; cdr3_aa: CASSEKWLAGGGTDTQYF; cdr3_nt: TGTGCCAGCAGTGAAAAATGGCTAGCGGGAGGAGGCACAGATACGCAGTATTTT
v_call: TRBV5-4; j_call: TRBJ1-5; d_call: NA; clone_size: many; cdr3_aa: CASLTAVYSNQPQHF; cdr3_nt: TGTGCCAGTCTTACGGCGGTTTATAGCAATCAGCCCCAGCATTTT
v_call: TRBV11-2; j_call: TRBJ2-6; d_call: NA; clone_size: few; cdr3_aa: CASSPDFGPISGANVLTF; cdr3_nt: TGTGCCAGCAGCCCAGACTTTGGACCTATCTCTGGGGCCAACGTCCTGACTTTC
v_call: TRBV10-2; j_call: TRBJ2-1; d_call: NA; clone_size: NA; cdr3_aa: CASSIVRGNNEQFF; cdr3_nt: TGCGCCAGCAGTATTGTTCGAGGAAACAATGAGCAGTTCTTC
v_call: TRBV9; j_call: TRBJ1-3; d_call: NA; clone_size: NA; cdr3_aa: CASSVEGDPRNTIYF; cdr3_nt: TGTGCCAGCAGCGTAGAGGGGGACCCAAGAAACACCATATATTTT
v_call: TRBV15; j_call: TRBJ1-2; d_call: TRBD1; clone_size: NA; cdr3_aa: CATSKRGQVYGYTF; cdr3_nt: TGTGCCACCAGCAAAAGGGGACAGGTCTATGGCTACACCTTC
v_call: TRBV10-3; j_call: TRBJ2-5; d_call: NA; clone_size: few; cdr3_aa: CAISPTGLETQYF; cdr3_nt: TGTGCCATCAGTCCTACGGGCTTAGAGACCCAGTACTTC
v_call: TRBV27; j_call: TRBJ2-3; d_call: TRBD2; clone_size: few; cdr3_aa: CASRQSREGTDTQYF; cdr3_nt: TGTGCCAGCAGACAGAGTAGGGAGGGGACAGATACGCAGTATTTT
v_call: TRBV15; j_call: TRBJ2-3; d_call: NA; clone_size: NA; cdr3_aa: CATSTRMLDRGGTQYF; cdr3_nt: TGTGCCACCAGCACGAGAATGTTGGACCGGGGTGGCACGCAGTATTTT
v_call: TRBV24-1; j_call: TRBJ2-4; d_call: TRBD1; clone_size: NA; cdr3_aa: CATSDGQGGIAKNIQYF; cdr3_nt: TGTGCCACCAGTGATGGACAGGGCGGTATAGCCAAAAACATTCAGTACTTC
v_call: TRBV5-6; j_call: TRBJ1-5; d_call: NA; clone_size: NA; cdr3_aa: CASSSSGGPQHF; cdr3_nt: TGTGCCAGCAGCTCCTCGGGGGGGCCCCAGCATTTT
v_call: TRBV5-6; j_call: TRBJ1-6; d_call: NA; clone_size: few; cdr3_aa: CASSFSGQVGPPLHF; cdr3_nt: TGTGCCAGCAGCTTTTCGGGGCAGGTCGGGCCACCCCTCCACTTT
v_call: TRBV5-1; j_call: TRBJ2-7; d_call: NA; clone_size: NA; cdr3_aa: CASRAGMRNEQYF; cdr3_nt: TGCGCCAGCAGGGCGGGAATGCGGAACGAGCAGTACTTC
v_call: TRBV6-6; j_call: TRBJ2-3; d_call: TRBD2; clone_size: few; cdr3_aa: CASRVTSGGPDTQYF; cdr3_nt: TGTGCCAGCAGAGTTACTAGCGGCGGGCCAGATACGCAGTATTTT
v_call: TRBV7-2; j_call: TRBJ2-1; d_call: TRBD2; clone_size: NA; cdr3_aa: CASSLAPSGFAYEQFF; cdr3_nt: TGTGCCAGCAGCTTAGCGCCTAGCGGGTTTGCTTATGAGCAGTTCTTC
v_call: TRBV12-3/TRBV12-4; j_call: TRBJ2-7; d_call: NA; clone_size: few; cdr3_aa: CASGDGNYEQYF; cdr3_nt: TGTGCCAGCGGGGACGGAAATTACGAGCAGTACTTC
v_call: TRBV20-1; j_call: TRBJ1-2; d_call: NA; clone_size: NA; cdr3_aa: CSARWDGYGYTF; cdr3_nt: TGCAGTGCTAGATGGGATGGGTATGGCTACACCTTC
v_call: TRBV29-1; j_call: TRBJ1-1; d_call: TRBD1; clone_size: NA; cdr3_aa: CSVDTPGQMNTEAFF; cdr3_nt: TGCAGCGTTGACACGCCGGGACAGATGAACACTGAAGCTTTCTTT
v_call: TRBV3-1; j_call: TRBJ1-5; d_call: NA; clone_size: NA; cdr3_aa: CASSPQAGGYNQPQHF; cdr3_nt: TGTGCCAGCAGCCCACAAGCGGGGGGTTACAATCAGCCCCAGCATTTT
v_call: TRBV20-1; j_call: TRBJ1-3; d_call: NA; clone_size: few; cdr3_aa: CSATPSQGLSGNTIYF; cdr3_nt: TGCAGTGCGACCCCTTCACAGGGACTCTCTGGAAACACCATATATTTT
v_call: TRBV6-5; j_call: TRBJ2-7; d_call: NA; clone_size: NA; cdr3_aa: CASSYFRGYEQYF; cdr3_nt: TGTGCCAGCAGTTACTTCAGGGGCTACGAGCAGTACTTC
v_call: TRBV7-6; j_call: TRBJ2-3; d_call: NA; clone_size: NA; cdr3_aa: CASSLLGWDTDTQYF; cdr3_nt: TGTGCCAGCAGCTTACTCGGATGGGACACAGATACGCAGTATTTT
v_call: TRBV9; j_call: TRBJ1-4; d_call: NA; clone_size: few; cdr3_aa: CASSESGTRGSTNEKLFF; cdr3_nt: TGTGCCAGCAGCGAGTCGGGGACCAGAGGGTCAACTAATGAAAAACTGTTTTTT
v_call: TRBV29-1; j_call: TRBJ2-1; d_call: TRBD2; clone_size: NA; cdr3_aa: CSAPRGGRANNEQFF; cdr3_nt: TGCAGCGCCCCAAGGGGCGGGAGGGCCAACAATGAGCAGTTCTTC
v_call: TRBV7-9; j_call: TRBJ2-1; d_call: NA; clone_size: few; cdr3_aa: CASSFAGVEGNEQFF; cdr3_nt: TGTGCCAGCAGCTTCGCCGGGGTGGAAGGGAATGAGCAGTTCTTC
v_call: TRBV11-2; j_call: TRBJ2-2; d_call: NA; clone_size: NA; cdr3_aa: CASSWETDGELFF; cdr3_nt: TGTGCCAGCAGCTGGGAGACCGACGGGGAGCTGTTTTTT
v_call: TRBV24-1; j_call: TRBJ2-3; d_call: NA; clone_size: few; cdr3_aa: CATSDPIGPFTDTQYF; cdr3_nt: TGTGCCACCAGTGACCCTATCGGTCCTTTCACAGATACGCAGTATTTT
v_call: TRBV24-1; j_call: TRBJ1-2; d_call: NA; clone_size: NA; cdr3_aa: CATSASRDGYTF; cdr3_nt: TGTGCCACCAGTGCGTCCAGGGATGGCTACACCTTC
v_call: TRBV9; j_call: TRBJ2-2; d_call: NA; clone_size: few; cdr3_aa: CASSVVGSDGELFF; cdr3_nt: TGTGCCAGCAGCGTCGTCGGGAGTGACGGGGAGCTGTTTTTT
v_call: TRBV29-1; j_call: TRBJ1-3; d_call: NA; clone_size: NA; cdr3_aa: CSVAGTGERYF; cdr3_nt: TGCAGCGTTGCCGGGACCGGGGAAAGGTATTTT
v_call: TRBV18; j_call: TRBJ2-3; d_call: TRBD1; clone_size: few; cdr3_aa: CASAATGIDTQYF; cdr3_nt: TGTGCCAGCGCAGCGACAGGGATCGATACGCAGTATTTT
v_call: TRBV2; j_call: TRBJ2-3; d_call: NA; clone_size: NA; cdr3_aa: CASTEGVSTDTQYF; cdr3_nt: TGTGCCAGCACTGAGGGAGTAAGCACAGATACGCAGTATTTT
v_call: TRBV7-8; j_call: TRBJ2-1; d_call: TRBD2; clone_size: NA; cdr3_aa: CASSLFLFSEREGSSYNEQFF; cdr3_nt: TGTGCCAGCAGCTTATTCCTGTTTAGCGAGCGGGAGGGTAGCTCCTACAATGAGCAGTTCTTC
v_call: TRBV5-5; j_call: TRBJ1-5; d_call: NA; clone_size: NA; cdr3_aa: CASSLDTVNQRNQPQHF; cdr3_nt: TGTGCCAGCAGCTTGGACACAGTTAATCAGAGAAATCAGCCCCAGCATTTT
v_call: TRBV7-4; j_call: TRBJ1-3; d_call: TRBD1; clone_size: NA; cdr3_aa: CASSLRDRAGNTIYF; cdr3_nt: TGTGCCAGCAGCTTGCGGGACAGAGCTGGAAACACCATATATTTT
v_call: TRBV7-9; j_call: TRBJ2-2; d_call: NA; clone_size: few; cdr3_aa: CASFREGGELFF; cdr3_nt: TGTGCCAGCTTTCGGGAAGGCGGGGAGCTGTTTTTT